This T cell receptor beta chain was retrieved from a study of blood T cell repertoires in COVID-19. Original processing notes: Nucleated cell counts were estimated from reference gene primer amplification. Sequenced by immunoSEQ multiplex PCR; TCRdb stores in-frame clones only, minus some. Clone size and V and J calls were adopted from that table, with D and trimming inferred from the DNA. The profile shows 160,000 or so clones, about 83% of them singletons. Trimming took 4 bases from V and 4 from J; bases not matched to a gene: 5. CDR1 LGHDT and CDR2 YNNKEL come from the germline V gene (reference sequence). The CDR3 contains 14 residues.

V usage is TRBV3-1 (or the pseudogene TRBV3-2) and J usage is TRBJ2-7; 9 nucleotides agree with TRBD1. This clonotype originated in a human donor in a cohort sampled during active COVID-19. The sample consisted of peripheral blood. CDR3 sequence reads: CASSRGTGTYEQYF. CDR3 nucleotides: TGTGCCAGCAGCCGGGGGACAGGGACGTACGAGCAGTACTTC.